This T cell receptor (beta chain) was recorded in a study of blood T cells in healthy people across ages. It was with a sample-barcoded 5' primer and a J-beta primer mix that a second PCR of roughly 7 to 12 cycles was run. Every sample gave at least 3 million paired-end reads containing CDR3. TCRdb re-called the 5' RACE reads with MiXCR, one entry per CDR3 protein. The sample comprises about 1.4 million distinct CDR3 sequences, roughly 64% of which are singletons, and over 5.5% rests with the top ten. The CDR3 runs to 19 residues. Germline CDR1 KGHDR, CDR2 SFDVKD. The trim removed 2 bases at V and 0 bases at J, leaving 13 bases unmatched.

The sequence was obtained from a young man in good health. The V and J genes are TRBV24-1 and TRBJ2-7; TRBD2 agrees at 9 bases. Sequences were obtained from blood. The CDR3 here is CATSDSSCAGGSFSYEQYF. Here the CDR3 DNA reads TGTGCCACCAGTGATTCGTCTTGTGCGGGAGGGTCCTTCTCCTACGAGCAGTACTTC.